The 31 T cell receptor beta chains below were found in one sample sequenced in a study of blood T cell repertoires in COVID-19. TCRdb's table, derived via immunoSEQ multiplex PCR, lists solely in-frame clones and lacks some. The sample contains about 62,000 clones, 70% to 90% of which appear only once. The sample consisted of peripheral blood. These receptors were obtained from a man aged 70 or older with acute or convalescent COVID-19.

The genes are TRBV20-1 and TRBJ1-6; weak D call: TRBD1 (5 bases). The CDR3 has 14 amino acids. CDR1 DFQATT and CDR2 SNEGSKA come from the germline V gene (reference sequence). V was trimmed by 3 bases and J by 7 bases, leaving 13 bases between them. CDR3 region: CSASPNRSNSPLHF. The CDR3 coding sequence is TGCAGTGCTAGTCCCAACAGGTCAAATTCACCCCTCCACTTT.

Here the CDR3 reads CASSGGQFMNTEAFF. DNA for the CDR3: TGTGCCAGCAGCGGCGGACAGTTCATGAACACTGAAGCTTTCTTT. The J gene is TRBJ1-1, the V gene TRBV5-6; possible D gene TRBD1, 6 bases. The CDR3 is 15 residues long. Germline V gene sequence: CDR1 SGHDT, CDR2 YYEEEE. Between the trimmed V and J ends, which lost 4 bases and 0 bases, there was a span of 13 bases.

The chain carries TRBV5-1 and TRBJ2-1; 14 bases agree with TRBD2. The CDR3 sequence is 15 residues long. V dropped 5 bases and J dropped 9; count of bases not matched to a gene: 7. CDR1 and CDR2 (germline): SGHRS, YFSETQ. The CDR3 region has the DNA TGCGCCAGCAGGATTGGACTAGCGGGAGGCTCTGAGCAGTTCTTC. Translating gives CASRIGLAGGSEQFF.

V usage is TRBV28 and J usage is TRBJ1-2, with 7 bases fitting TRBD1. The J segment lost 2 bases and the V segment lost 7 bases, leaving 7 bases of the junction unmatched. The CDR3 is 14 amino acids. The V gene's germline CDR1 is MDHEN and CDR2 SYDVKM. This chain's CDR3 is CASTSTGQNYGYTF. The DNA for the CDR3 is TGTGCCAGCACCTCAACGGGACAGAACTATGGCTACACCTTC.

The chain is built from TRBV7-3 and TRBJ2-2, with TRBD2 identical over 13 bases. This CDR3 is built from 16 residues. Germline V gene sequence: CDR1 SGHTA, CDR2 FQGTGA. J lost 6 bases, V lost 5 bases, and 6 bases had no gene match. CDR3 region: CASSPWTSGSSGELFF. CDR3 nucleotides: TGTGCCAGCAGCCCGTGGACTAGCGGGAGTTCCGGGGAGCTGTTTTTT.

This chain joins TRBV15 and TRBJ1-1; D gene uncertain. V lost 3 bases, J lost 5 bases, and 13 bases lay in between. Germline CDR1 and CDR2: LNHNV and YYDKDF (reference sequence). There are 14 residues in the CDR3. This chain's CDR3 is CATSREGRGTEAFF. CDR3 DNA sequence: TGTGCCACCAGCAGGGAGGGAAGAGGGACTGAAGCTTTCTTT.

This chain connects TRBV10-3 to TRBJ2-2; 10 nucleotides line up with TRBD2. Germline values: CDR1 ENHRY, CDR2 SYGVKD. J gave up 6 bases and V 10 bases, and 17 bases lay outside the gene matches. The CDR3 covers 17 residues. CDR3 nucleotide sequence: TGTGCCACTATAGGGAGAGTAGCGGGAGGAATTTCCGGGGAGCTGTTTTTT. Its translation is CATIGRVAGGISGELFF.

This chain uses TRBV3-1 (or the pseudogene TRBV3-2) with TRBJ1-4; no clear D. Germline V gives CDR1 LGHDT, CDR2 YNNKEL (reference sequence). Trimming removed 1 base at V and 3 bases at J, with 3 bases between. This CDR3 has 13 residues. This CDR3 reads CASSQGANEKLFF. In DNA form, the CDR3 reads TGTGCCAGCAGCCAAGGAGCTAATGAAAAACTGTTTTTT.

This clone came up a few times. The rearrangement uses TRBV7-2 and TRBJ1-2; the match to TRBD1 covers 9 bases. The ends lost 2 bases at V and 7 bases at J; junction bases unmatched: 5. CDR3 length: 14 amino acids. Germline CDR1 SGHTA, CDR2 FQGNSA. The CDR3 loop is CASSLRTQGAGYTF. The CDR3 DNA sequence: TGTGCCAGCAGCTTACGAACACAGGGGGCTGGCTACACCTTC.

The chain has TRBV7-8 and TRBJ1-6; D call uncertain. Germline assignment: CDR1 SGHVS and CDR2 FQNEAQ. This CDR3 has 13 amino acids. V was shortened by 5 bases and J by 7 bases, with 9 bases between the two germline ends. The CDR3 nucleotides are TGTGCCAGCAGCCAGATGCGGAATTCACCCCTCCACTTT. This translates into CASSQMRNSPLHF.

The rearrangement joins TRBV5-6 to TRBJ2-1; TRBD1 agrees at 11 bases. Germline CDR1 and CDR2: SGHDT and YYEEEE. The CDR3 loop spans 15 amino acids. V trimming: 1 base; J trimming: 6 bases; junction bases outside the gene matches: 3. The CDR3 bases are TGTGCCAGCAGCTTGTATGGGACAGGGGGCAATGAGCAGTTCTTC. Amino acids: CASSLYGTGGNEQFF.

V usage is TRBV27 and J usage is TRBJ2-1; 10 bases align to TRBD2. From germline, CDR1 is MNHEY and CDR2 SMNVEV (reference sequence). V was pared by 2 bases and J by 2 bases, with 6 bases of the junction left unmatched. The CDR3 consists of 17 residues. CDR3 loop: CASSLSSGGITYNEQFF. CDR3 in DNA: TGTGCCAGCAGTTTAAGTAGCGGGGGGATCACCTACAATGAGCAGTTCTTC.

The chain couples TRBV7-3 to TRBJ2-1, with 11 bases fitting TRBD2. Germline CDR1 is SGHTA and CDR2 is FQGTGA. The CDR3 runs 12 residues. Trimming at V came to 5 bases and at J to 16 bases, leaving 7 bases not matched to a gene. CDR3 loop: CASSPGLADLFF. The CDR3 region has the DNA TGTGCCAGCAGCCCGGGACTAGCGGACCTATTCTTC.

The rearrangement uses TRBV7-2 and TRBJ1-3, with D perhaps TRBD1 (5 bases). The germline V gene has CDR1 SGHTA and CDR2 FQGNSA. V was pared by 1 base and J by 7 bases, with 11 bases between. The CDR3 runs 14 residues. The CDR3 is CASSLDPGKNTIYF. For the CDR3, the DNA is TGTGCCAGCAGCTTAGACCCAGGGAAGAACACCATATATTTT.

The gene calls are TRBV3-1 (or the pseudogene TRBV3-2) and TRBJ2-7; no firm D call. There are 12 residues in the CDR3. The germline V gene encodes CDR1 LGHDT and CDR2 YNNKEL (reference sequence). V lost 1 base and J 3 bases, leaving 4 bases between the germline ends. CDR3 nucleotides: TGTGCCAGCAGCCAAGCGGGCTACGAGCAGTACTTC. Residues: CASSQAGYEQYF.

The chain uses TRBV3-1 (or the pseudogene TRBV3-2) and TRBJ2-7, with D possibly being TRBD1 (5 bases). This CDR3 region has 12 residues. V lost 3 bases and J 4 bases, leaving 7 bases between the germline ends. CDR1 is LGHDT and CDR2 is YNNKEL in the germline V gene (reference sequence). The CDR3 here is CASSHNRYEQYF. DNA for the CDR3: TGTGCCAGCAGCCATAACAGGTACGAGCAGTACTTC.

The rearrangement joins TRBV29-1 to TRBJ2-7; 7 bases are a match to TRBD1. This CDR3 has 13 amino acids. The germline CDR1 and CDR2 sequences are SQVTM and ANQGSEA. Trimming took 3 bases from V and 2 from J; bases not matched to a gene: 4. CDR3 sequence reads: CSVDPGGTYEQYF. The CDR3 nucleotides are TGCAGCGTTGATCCAGGGGGAACCTACGAGCAGTACTTC.

The J gene is TRBJ2-6, the V gene TRBV19, with a tentative D call TRBD1 (6 bases). The CDR3 has 15 amino acids. The V gene lost 7 bases and the J gene lost 2 bases, with 12 bases spanning the gap. The germline CDR1 and CDR2 sequences are LNHDA and SQIVND (reference sequence). The CDR3 sequence is CASNPGTPGANVLTF. DNA for the CDR3: TGTGCCAGTAACCCCGGGACACCTGGGGCCAACGTCCTGACTTTC.

This clone was picked up one time. CDR3 amino acids: CASSVGHSATVGETQYF. The CDR3 DNA reads as TGTGCCAGCAGCGTAGGCCATAGCGCTACGGTCGGGGAGACCCAGTACTTC. This chain links TRBV9 with TRBJ2-5, with D tentatively TRBD2 (5 bases). The CDR3 runs 17 residues. Germline CDR1 reads SGDLS; CDR2 reads YYNGEE. V was trimmed by 0 bases and J by 5 bases, leaving 20 bases between them.

V usage is TRBV29-1 and J usage is TRBJ2-1; D ambiguous. There are 14 residues in the CDR3. The germline CDR1 and CDR2 sequences are SQVTM and ANQGSEA. The germline V and J ends were trimmed by 3 bases and 5 bases, with 14 bases remaining between them. As DNA, the CDR3 is TGCAGCGTTGAGGCCTCGCGGTTCCACAATGAGCAGTTCTTC. Translating it yields CSVEASRFHNEQFF.

A remark on this clone: The germline gene is not matched at one end of the junction; a read error may be the cause. This chain uses TRBV28 with TRBJ2-3; maybe TRBD2 (6 bases). The germline CDR1 and CDR2 sequences are MDHEN and SYDVKM. This CDR3 has 15 residues. CDR3 DNA: TGTGCCAGCAATTTATGGGGACTGGGTGGGGATACGCAGTATTTT. Translating gives CASNLWGLGGDTQYF.

The rearrangement links TRBV3-1 (or the pseudogene TRBV3-2) to TRBJ2-7; TRBD1 is a possible D gene (5 bases). Trimming removed 4 bases at V and 2 bases at J, with 9 bases between. Looked up from germline, CDR1 is LGHDT and CDR2 is YNNKEL (reference sequence). CDR3 length equals 13 residues. This chain's CDR3 is CASSPREPYEQYF. Written as DNA, the CDR3 is TGTGCCAGCAGCCCCAGGGAACCCTACGAGCAGTACTTC.

The genes are TRBV15 and TRBJ2-7; the match to TRBD2 covers 13 bases. CDR1 is LNHNV, CDR2 YYDKDF, per germline (reference sequence). The CDR3 consists of 17 residues. J was trimmed by 3 bases and V by 1 base; bases with no gene match: 6. Here the CDR3 reads CATSRGGLAGTLYEQYF. The CDR3, as DNA: TGTGCCACCAGCAGAGGGGGACTAGCGGGGACACTCTACGAGCAGTACTTC.

The chain has TRBV7-2 and TRBJ1-1; 7 positions agree with TRBD1. The CDR3 is 15 residues long. V lost 4 bases to trimming and J lost 3 bases; unmatched junction nucleotides: 8. CDR1 SGHTA and CDR2 FQGNSA come from the germline V gene. The chain's CDR3 is CASSSGGGYYTEAFF. CDR3 nucleotide sequence: TGTGCCAGCAGCTCGGGAGGGGGCTACTACACTGAAGCTTTCTTT.

The gene calls are TRBV9 and TRBJ2-7; 8 nucleotides align to TRBD2. The V gene's germline CDR1 is SGDLS and CDR2 YYNGEE. This CDR3 region has 15 residues. V lost 0 bases to trimming and J lost 2 bases; unmatched junction nucleotides: 4. CDR3 sequence: CASSVVAGGPYEQYF. Here the CDR3 DNA reads TGTGCCAGCAGCGTAGTCGCGGGAGGCCCCTACGAGCAGTACTTC.

This clone was counted only a few times. DNA for the CDR3: TGTGCCAGCACCCCCCATGGGGGAGGTTCACCCCTCCACTTT. Translating it yields CASTPHGGGSPLHF. The chain combines TRBV6-5 with TRBJ1-6; maybe TRBD1 (5 bases). Germline CDR1 is MNHEY and CDR2 is SVGAGI. The V end lost 7 bases, the J end lost 9 bases, and 16 bases lay between the germline ends. The CDR3 totals 14 residues.

The chain couples TRBV9 to TRBJ1-3, with 7 bases identical to TRBD1. The CDR3 is 15 amino acids. Germline loops: CDR1 SGDLS, CDR2 YYNGEE. V shed 1 base, J shed 1 base, and the junction held 2 bases outside the gene matches. CDR3 protein: CASSVMGQSGNTIYF. The CDR3 DNA follows: TGTGCCAGCAGCGTAATGGGACAGTCTGGAAACACCATATATTTT. Combining the CDR3 with reference TRBV9 and TRBJ1-3 gives the whole variable domain DSGVTQTPKHLITATGQRVTLRCSPRSGDLSVYWYQQSLDQGLQFLIQYYNGEERAKGNILERFSAQQFPDLHSELNLSSLELGDSALYFCASSVMGQSGNTIYFGEGSWLTVV.

The chain carries TRBV5-1 and TRBJ2-5, with 7 bases matching TRBD1. The J segment lost 4 bases and the V segment lost 4 bases, leaving 10 bases of the junction unmatched. Germline CDR1 is SGHRS and CDR2 is YFSETQ. This CDR3 is 15 amino acids long. The CDR3 protein is CASSPDRVSRETQYF. The CDR3 DNA is TGCGCCAGCAGCCCCGACAGGGTCTCTAGAGAGACCCAGTACTTC.

This clone was seen a single time. J is TRBJ2-7 and V is TRBV19, with D tentatively TRBD2 (6 bases). V gave up 4 bases and J gave up 7 bases, with 8 bases separating them. Germline loops: CDR1 LNHDA, CDR2 SQIVND (reference sequence). This CDR3 has 11 residues. The CDR3 DNA reads TGTGCCAGTAGTACCCGGGGGGAGCAGTACTTC. It yields the protein CASSTRGEQYF.

The J gene is TRBJ1-2, the V gene TRBV28; weak D call: TRBD1 (5 bases). In germline, CDR1 is MDHEN, CDR2 SYDVKM. The CDR3 has 14 amino acids. The V gene lost 3 bases and the J gene lost 2 bases, with 10 bases spanning the gap. The CDR3 reads CASSFGKGNYGYTF. CDR3 DNA: TGTGCCAGCAGTTTTGGGAAGGGGAACTATGGCTACACCTTC.

The V and J genes are TRBV29-1 and TRBJ1-3; 9 bases are a match to TRBD1. The CDR3 extends over 13 amino acids. The germline gives CDR1 SQVTM, CDR2 ANQGSEA. V dropped 8 bases and J dropped 5; count of bases not matched to a gene: 7. CDR3 sequence reads: CSSWDRARNTIYF. The CDR3 region has the DNA TGCAGCTCATGGGACAGGGCGAGAAACACCATATATTTT.